This is a list of T cell receptor beta chains from one sample in a study of OX40 agonist ivuxolimab in advanced cancers. The repertoire was sequenced with immunoSEQ multiplex PCR; TCRdb's copy has only in-frame clones and lacks some. The sample holds about 71,000 clones; approximately 90% are singletons and the top ten take approximately 1%. Sequencing was performed on CD4+ or CD8+ T cells sorted from blood, taken in a trial of the OX40 agonist ivuxolimab. The origin of the receptors is an adult with an advanced solid tumor such as melanoma, head and neck, liver or kidney cancer. The CDR3 runs from the conserved cysteine through the conserved F or W. D genes are given only for firm matches. Some rows mark clone size as missing; the rest say once, few, many or name a class of expanded clone.

TGTGCCAGCCTCGCTGGGGCGGAGAACACTGAAGCTTTCTTT,CASLAGAENTEAFF,NA,few,TRBV19,TRBJ1-1
TGCGCCAGCAGCTCACTCCAAGGTTCTGGCTACACCTTC,CASSSLQGSGYTF,NA,NA,TRBV5-1,TRBJ1-2
TGTGCCATCAGTGGAGACAGGGGCGATGAAAAACTGTTTTTT,CAISGDRGDEKLFF,TRBD1,NA,TRBV10-3,TRBJ1-4
TGTGCCAGCTCACCATTAGCAGAAACCTACAATGAGCAGTTCTTC,CASSPLAETYNEQFF,NA,NA,TRBV18,TRBJ2-1
TGTGCCAGCAGTGTGACTGCGGGGACTGAAGCTTTCTTT,CASSVTAGTEAFF,NA,NA,TRBV6-1,TRBJ1-1
TGTGCCTGGAGTGGGGCAGGGGGAGCTTTCTTT,CAWSGAGGAFF,TRBD1,few,TRBV30,TRBJ1-1
TGCGCCAGCAGCCATCAGCCCAGGGATGAGCAGTTCTTC,CASSHQPRDEQFF,NA,once,TRBV4-3,TRBJ2-1
TGTGCCAGCAGCCCGCGGGGGGGCGGATACACAGATACGCAGTATTTT,CASSPRGGGYTDTQYF,TRBD2,NA,TRBV7-6,TRBJ2-3
TGTGCCAGCAGCCCGAGGGGAGGCGCCCTTTTCCCGTATTTT,CASSPRGGALFPYF,NA,NA,TRBV9,TRBJ2-3
TGCAGCGTCGTTACAGGGCTGACAGATACGCAGTATTTT,CSVVTGLTDTQYF,NA,NA,TRBV29-1,TRBJ2-3
TGTGCCAGCAGTTACCTCGGGGTTACCTACGAGCAGTACTTC,CASSYLGVTYEQYF,NA,once,TRBV6-5,TRBJ2-7